The source of this T cell receptor (beta chain) is a study of shared clonotypes between healthy human individuals (dated by TCRdb to between 2020 and 2021). About the study as a whole: The cohort included a few men and two women between 18 and 49 years of age. For each donor, three plates each were used for CD4 naive and CD4 memory, two plates were used for CD8 naive, and one plate was used for CD8 memory. The study deeply sequenced blood TCR repertoires of about 5 healthy adults to estimate repertoire size and the extent of clonotype sharing between individuals. Different laboratories and diverse techniques were used to prepare libraries and sequence TCR repertoires, to increase sequencing depth and limit assay-specific biases. Leukapheresis yielded between about 0.9 and 9.5 billion PBMCs per donor. Results and caveats for the whole study, not just this receptor: Rarefaction of sorted-subset datasets indicated incomplete sequencing despite the large sequencing depth. Sampling was restricted to blood, and TCR repertoires in tissue are likely to differ from TCR repertoires in blood. Pairwise subsampling indicated that sequencing depth was expected to affect the degree of clonotype sharing among donors. When a handful of donors were compared, the shared fraction of clonotypes was roughly 5% for naive CD4, roughly 3.4% for naive CD8, 2.3% for memory CD4, and around 0.4% for memory CD8. Because the study included only a small number of donors, the genetic and exposure-history diversity represented was limited. Higher generation probabilities were observed for clonotypes shared by all four sorted-subset donors than for non-shared clonotypes. Estimated clonotype richness was generally larger for naive than for memory subsets.

Healthy HIV-negative adults with no recently reported acute infections or vaccinations were included as donors. Every donor was a Caucasian adult living in Nashville, Tennessee, USA. CD4+ T cells were enriched by magnetic negative selection, after which naive cells were positively selected on CD45RA and the negative fraction was taken as the memory subset. Blood was collected by leukapheresis, and PBMCs were isolated by Ficoll-Histopaque density gradient centrifugation and then cryopreserved in liquid nitrogen vapor phase. Analytical flow cytometry was used to check the purity and quantity of every magnetically sorted T cell population. From each sorted fraction, genomic DNA was isolated and quantified by UV absorbance on a Nanodrop 2000c. In its sample, this clone was seen a few times. Its antigen target is currently unknown. There are no base qualities to consult, and no much larger clone falls within one base.

CDR1 is given as SGHVS and CDR2 as FQNEAQ, both from the germline V gene. The junction carries 9 bases between V and J, which are trimmed by 1 base and 1 base respectively. There are 15 amino acids in the CDR3, from cysteine to phenylalanine inclusive. Left in the record is the CDR3 DNA by itself, 45 bases read in frame from the first base. Using the deep immunoSEQ assay, TCR CDR3 regions were amplified from genomic DNA by multiplex PCR. Genomic DNA extracted from each cell subset was distributed evenly over all wells of several immunoSEQ 96-well plates, and each plate served as one replicate. For sorted subsets, approximately 200 ng of genomic DNA, equivalent to 25,000 to 35,000 T cell genomes, went into each replicate PCR. Purified libraries were measured with a Qubit 3.0 fluorometer, size-checked on a Bioanalyzer 2100, and measured again with the KAPA Library Quantification kit. Every immunoSEQ 96-well plate was sequenced on a dedicated single-read 150-cycle Illumina NextSeq 550 flow cell. Per the authors' processing: Because the immunoSEQ output included only junctional sequences and no quality scores, the filtering could not be the same as the filtering used for full-length reads. Sequences were annotated with PyIR, a Python wrapper for IgBLAST v1.9, using IMGT germline references to assign V/J genes and CDR3. Reads were removed for weak V/J assignments (E-value above 1e-6), missing CDR3, stop codons, out-of-frame junctions, or ambiguous translated residues. A V3J clonotype was defined by an identical inferred V gene, J gene, and CDR3 amino acid sequence. Percentage overlap between repertoires was calculated by dividing the number of shared unique clonotypes by the size of the smaller repertoire. Richness of each repertoire was evaluated using RTK rarefaction, the Chao1 estimator, and Recon v2.1 estimates of unobserved clonotypes. Generation probabilities were computed with OLGA for all TCRbeta clonotypes obtained by the gDNA method from four donors. TCRdb mirrors the immuneACCESS table, restricted to in-frame sequences. Some clones are absent from its copies; in checked studies, under half trace to an unresolved V gene, and the reason for the others is unknown. The V and J calls and clone size were taken over from that table, and D and trimming were inferred from the DNA. The sample table records some 1,100,000 clones; about 80% of these occur just once. The biggest ten clones account for about 0.52% of the sample.

Sequencing used memory CD4+ T cells from PBMCs. This specimen's cell subset or site label, per the study, means: CD45RA-negative fraction. Here the chain combines TRBV7-8 and TRBJ2-3, with the D segment identity uncertain. The clonotype was recovered from a young man in good health. Some clones in this sample may be carry-over from other donors' samples. The CDR3 amino acid sequence is: CASSLDLRGTDTQYF. The DNA is as follows: TGTGCCAGCAGCTTAGATCTGCGCGGCACAGATACGCAGTATTTT.